The rows below give T cell receptor beta chains drawn from one sample of a study of blood T cell repertoires in COVID-19. The method was immunoSEQ multiplex PCR; TCRdb's version includes in-frame clones alone and lacks a portion of them. The sample has approximately 300,000 clones, approximately 81% seen once. The source material was PBMCs or T cells enriched from blood (not recorded which). Receptors originate from a woman aged 30 to 39 who had been exposed to COVID-19. The CDR3 runs from the conserved cysteine through the conserved F or W. The D gene is left open where the match is weak. A row's size may be missing; if present it is once, few, many or a size class.

j_call: TRBJ1-5; v_call: TRBV7-8; d_call: TRBD1; clone_size: NA; cdr3_aa: CASSRDRFEVNQPQHF; cdr3_nt: TGTGCCAGCAGCCGGGACAGGTTCGAAGTAAATCAGCCCCAGCATTTT
j_call: TRBJ1-5; v_call: TRBV6-5; d_call: NA; clone_size: NA; cdr3_aa: CASSYSRAANQPQHF; cdr3_nt: TGTGCCAGCAGTTACTCGAGGGCAGCGAATCAGCCCCAGCATTTT
j_call: TRBJ2-7; v_call: TRBV5-6; d_call: NA; clone_size: NA; cdr3_aa: CASSFKGRGEQYF; cdr3_nt: TGTGCCAGCAGCTTTAAGGGGCGGGGAGAGCAGTACTTC
j_call: TRBJ2-3; v_call: TRBV30; d_call: NA; clone_size: NA; cdr3_aa: CAWGSADTQYF; cdr3_nt: TGTGCCTGGGGCAGCGCAGATACGCAGTATTTT
j_call: TRBJ1-2; v_call: TRBV12-5; d_call: NA; clone_size: NA; cdr3_aa: CASGHEGLLSTF; cdr3_nt: TGTGCTAGTGGCCACGAGGGACTCCTTTCCACCTTC
j_call: TRBJ1-5; v_call: TRBV30; d_call: TRBD1; clone_size: NA; cdr3_aa: CAWSAGQVNQPQHF; cdr3_nt: TGTGCCTGGAGTGCGGGACAGGTCAATCAGCCCCAGCATTTT
j_call: TRBJ1-5; v_call: TRBV19; d_call: NA; clone_size: NA; cdr3_aa: CASSTTARNQPQHF; cdr3_nt: TGTGCCAGTAGTACGACAGCTCGCAATCAGCCCCAGCATTTT
j_call: TRBJ1-1; v_call: TRBV28; d_call: NA; clone_size: NA; cdr3_aa: CASSLSGNTEAFF; cdr3_nt: TGTGCCAGCAGTTTATCGGGTAACACTGAAGCTTTCTTT
j_call: TRBJ2-5; v_call: TRBV9; d_call: NA; clone_size: NA; cdr3_aa: CASSRGGQETQYF; cdr3_nt: TGTGCCAGCAGTCGTGGAGGCCAAGAGACCCAGTACTTC
j_call: TRBJ2-1; v_call: TRBV7-9; d_call: TRBD1; clone_size: NA; cdr3_aa: CASSLLGQGLGEQFF; cdr3_nt: TGTGCCAGCAGCTTATTGGGACAGGGTCTAGGGGAGCAGTTCTTC
j_call: TRBJ2-7; v_call: TRBV27; d_call: NA; clone_size: few; cdr3_aa: CASSFGGAAYEQYF; cdr3_nt: TGTGCCAGCAGTTTTGGAGGGGCGGCCTACGAGCAGTACTTC